This T cell receptor beta chain stems from a study of identical twins. General study results and limits: Abundant beta clonotypes from cord blood had fewer insertions, unlike memory repertoires, which showed none.

The CDR3 consists of 16 residues. The V and J ends lost 4 bases and 2 bases, in that order; junction bases with no gene match: 8. The germline V gene has CDR1 SGHDT and CDR2 YYEEEE. One entry per CDR3 protein, called by TCRdb with MiXCR from the 5' RACE reads. Among some 900,000 distinct CDR3 sequences listed, 12% were seen once. This clonotype appeared a few times. Antigen unknown. The sample also formed part of further work on yellow fever vaccine responses in identical twins.

This TCR came from a woman aged 18-35 years in good health. Sequenced: PBMCs. This sequence joins TRBV5-6 and TRBJ2-3, with TRBD2 identical over 9 bases. The CDR3 coding sequence is TGTGCCAGCAGCGTCCCGGGACTAGCTTTCACAGATACGCAGTATTTT. Amino acid sequence: CASSVPGLAFTDTQYF.